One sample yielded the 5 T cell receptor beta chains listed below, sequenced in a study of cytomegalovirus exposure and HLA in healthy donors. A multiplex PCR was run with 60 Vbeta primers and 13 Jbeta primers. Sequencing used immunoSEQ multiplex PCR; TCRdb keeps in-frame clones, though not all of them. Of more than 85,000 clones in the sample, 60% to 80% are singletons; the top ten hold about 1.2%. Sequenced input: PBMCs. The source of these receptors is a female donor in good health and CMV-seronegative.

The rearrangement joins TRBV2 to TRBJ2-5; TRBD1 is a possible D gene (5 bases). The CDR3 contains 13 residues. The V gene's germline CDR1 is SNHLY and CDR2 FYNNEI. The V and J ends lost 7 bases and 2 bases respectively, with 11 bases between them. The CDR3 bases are TGTGCCAGCACCCGACAGCTACAAGAGACCCAGTACTTC. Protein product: CASTRQLQETQYF. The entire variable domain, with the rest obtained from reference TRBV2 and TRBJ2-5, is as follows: EPEVTQTPSHQVTQMGQEVILRCVPISNHLYFYWYRQILGQKVEFLVSFYNNEISEKSEIFDDQFSVERPDGSNFTLKIRSTKLEDSAMYFCASTRQLQETQYFGPGTRLLVL.

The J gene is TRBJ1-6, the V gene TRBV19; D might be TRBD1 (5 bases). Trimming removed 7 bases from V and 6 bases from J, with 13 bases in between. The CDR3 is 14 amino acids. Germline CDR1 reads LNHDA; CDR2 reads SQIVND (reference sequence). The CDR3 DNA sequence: TGTGCCAGTAAAGCGGGGGTTCGTAATTCACCCCTCCACTTT. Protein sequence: CASKAGVRNSPLHF.

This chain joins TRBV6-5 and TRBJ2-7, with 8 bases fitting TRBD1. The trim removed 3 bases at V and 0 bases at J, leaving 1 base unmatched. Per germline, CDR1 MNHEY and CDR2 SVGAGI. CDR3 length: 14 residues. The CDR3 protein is CASSYTGGSYEQYF. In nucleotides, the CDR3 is TGTGCCAGCAGTTATACAGGGGGCTCCTACGAGCAGTACTTC.

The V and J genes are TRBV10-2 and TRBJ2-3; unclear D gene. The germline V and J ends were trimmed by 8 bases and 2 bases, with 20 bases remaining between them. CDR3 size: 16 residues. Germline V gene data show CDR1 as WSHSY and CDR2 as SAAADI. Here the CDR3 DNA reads TGCGCCAGCCGGAAATCGACTCTACCCCTCACAGATACGCAGTATTTT. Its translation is CASRKSTLPLTDTQYF.

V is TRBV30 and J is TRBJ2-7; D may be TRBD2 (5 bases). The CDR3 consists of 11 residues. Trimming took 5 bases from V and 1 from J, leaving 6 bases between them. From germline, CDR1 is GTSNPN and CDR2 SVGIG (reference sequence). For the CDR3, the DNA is TGTGCCTGGTCGGGATCCTACGAGCAGTACTTC. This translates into CAWSGSYEQYF.